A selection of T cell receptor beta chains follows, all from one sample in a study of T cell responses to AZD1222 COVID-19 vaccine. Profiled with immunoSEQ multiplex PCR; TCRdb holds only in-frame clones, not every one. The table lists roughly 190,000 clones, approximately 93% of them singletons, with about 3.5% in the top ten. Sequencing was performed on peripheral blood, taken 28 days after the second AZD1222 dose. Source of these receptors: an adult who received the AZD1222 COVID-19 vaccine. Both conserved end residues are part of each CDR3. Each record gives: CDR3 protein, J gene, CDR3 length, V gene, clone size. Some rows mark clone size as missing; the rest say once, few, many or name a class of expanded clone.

CDR3: CASSYAGTTTNEKLFF
J: TRBJ1-4
length: 16
V: TRBV6-5
size: -

CDR3: CATRRATSGPPNTGELFF
J: TRBJ2-2
length: 18
V: TRBV15
size: -

CDR3: CASSSLGGTTYNEQFF
J: TRBJ2-1
length: 16
V: TRBV7-3
size: once

CDR3: CASSLAWGDTEAFF
J: TRBJ1-1
length: 14
V: TRBV5-6
size: -

CDR3: CASTPHATPHTQYF
J: TRBJ2-3
length: 14
V: TRBV27
size: -

CDR3: CASSPTQNTEAFF
J: TRBJ1-1
length: 13
V: TRBV18
size: -

CDR3: CASSGSGRGTEAFF
J: TRBJ1-1
length: 14
V: TRBV25-1
size: -

CDR3: CASSSDRGFQYGYTF
J: TRBJ1-2
length: 15
V: TRBV11-1
size: once

CDR3: CASRGRQEGQAGNYGYTF
J: TRBJ1-2
length: 18
V: TRBV7-2
size: -

CDR3: CAWSVQGANGYTF
J: TRBJ1-2
length: 13
V: TRBV30
size: once

CDR3: CASSATGSGYTF
J: TRBJ1-2
length: 12
V: TRBV5-1
size: -

CDR3: CASSIGGGTDTQYF
J: TRBJ2-3
length: 14
V: TRBV19
size: -

CDR3: CASQESGGKGNTIYF
J: TRBJ1-3
length: 15
V: TRBV2
size: -

CDR3: CAISGLDGLGYTF
J: TRBJ1-2
length: 13
V: TRBV10-3
size: -

CDR3: CASSEASTGELFF
J: TRBJ2-2
length: 13
V: TRBV2
size: -

CDR3: CASSQERHSSGNTIYF
J: TRBJ1-3
length: 16
V: TRBV4-2
size: -

CDR3: CASSGTRSSYNEQFF
J: TRBJ2-1
length: 15
V: TRBV21-1
size: -

CDR3: CASRPSGQVSPGEGYTF
J: TRBJ1-2
length: 17
V: TRBV28
size: -

CDR3: CASSPMSDTYEQYF
J: TRBJ2-7
length: 14
V: TRBV28
size: -

CDR3: CASSQVAASGYEQYF
J: TRBJ2-7
length: 15
V: TRBV4-2
size: -

CDR3: CASSDSTAGEQYF
J: TRBJ2-7
length: 13
V: TRBV6-4
size: -

CDR3: CASSAGTGVATNEKLFF
J: TRBJ1-4
length: 17
V: TRBV5-4
size: -

CDR3: CASRDPRAGFYEQYF
J: TRBJ2-7
length: 15
V: TRBV10-2
size: -

CDR3: CASTKDRGEKLFF
J: TRBJ1-4
length: 13
V: TRBV6-5
size: -

CDR3: CASSYSGSNYNEQFF
J: TRBJ2-1
length: 15
V: TRBV5-1
size: -

CDR3: CASSSGRFLDEQFF
J: TRBJ2-1
length: 14
V: TRBV28
size: -

CDR3: CASSTQGFEAFF
J: TRBJ1-1
length: 12
V: TRBV28
size: -

CDR3: CASSSSSGRSSYEQYF
J: TRBJ2-7
length: 16
V: TRBV27
size: -

CDR3: CAISESWTGAVGNQPQHF
J: TRBJ1-5
length: 18
V: TRBV10-3
size: once

CDR3: CAISSGQVTYEQYF
J: TRBJ2-7
length: 14
V: TRBV10-3
size: -

CDR3: CASSRMGRGHEQYF
J: TRBJ2-7
length: 14
V: TRBV4-1
size: -

CDR3: CASSESTSRFGTQYF
J: TRBJ2-3
length: 15
V: TRBV10-1
size: -

CDR3: CATSDYQETQYF
J: TRBJ2-5
length: 12
V: TRBV24-1
size: -

CDR3: CASSPTGPNQPQHF
J: TRBJ1-5
length: 14
V: TRBV7-3
size: -

CDR3: CASSYSRGGTYGYTF
J: TRBJ1-2
length: 15
V: TRBV6-5
size: -

CDR3: CASSLQGHTEAFF
J: TRBJ1-1
length: 13
V: TRBV18
size: -

CDR3: CASTISGTGRSKLFF
J: TRBJ1-4
length: 15
V: TRBV28
size: -

CDR3: CASSLRWAGELFF
J: TRBJ2-2
length: 13
V: TRBV7-9
size: -

CDR3: CASLSPAGGHEQFF
J: TRBJ2-1
length: 14
V: TRBV6-5
size: -

CDR3: CASSFLFKTHEQFF
J: TRBJ2-1
length: 14
V: TRBV27
size: once

CDR3: CATSRESSGTDEQFF
J: TRBJ2-1
length: 15
V: TRBV15
size: -

CDR3: CASRLTSGRSGNEQFF
J: TRBJ2-1
length: 16
V: TRBV11-2
size: once

CDR3: CASSERATANYGYTF
J: TRBJ1-2
length: 15
V: TRBV2
size: -

CDR3: CASSLGQGPRSVYGYTF
J: TRBJ1-2
length: 17
V: TRBV7-9
size: -

CDR3: CASSLGTGLPNTGELFF
J: TRBJ2-2
length: 17
V: TRBV11-3
size: -

CDR3: CASNGGGSNQPQHF
J: TRBJ1-5
length: 14
V: TRBV30
size: -

CDR3: CASSHRGSTYEQYF
J: TRBJ2-7
length: 14
V: TRBV3-1/TRBV3-2
size: -

CDR3: CASSSGLAGITDTQYF
J: TRBJ2-3
length: 16
V: TRBV18
size: -

CDR3: CARRDREGTEAFF
J: TRBJ1-1
length: 13
V: TRBV30
size: -

CDR3: CASSQDDQGLAGEQYF
J: TRBJ2-7
length: 16
V: TRBV4-3
size: -